This is a list of T cell receptor beta chains from one sample in a study of blood T cell repertoires in COVID-19. Sequencing used immunoSEQ multiplex PCR; TCRdb keeps in-frame clones, though not all of them. Of some 180,000 clones detected, roughly 90% appear once; the ten largest clones hold roughly 19%. The sample was peripheral blood. All receptors derive from a man aged 50 to 60 with COVID-19, enrolled during active disease. Each CDR3 is given with its conserved first and last residue. The order of the fields is CDR3 length, V gene, J gene, D gene, clone size, CDR3 protein, CDR3 DNA. A D gene is named only where the DNA matches it firmly. The size of a clone is reported for some rows only, either as once, few or many, or as a class for expanded clones.

>16|TRBV5-1|TRBJ2-5|TRBD2|.
CASSLGLAGDWETQYF
TGCGCCAGCAGCTTGGGACTAGCGGGAGATTGGGAGACCCAGTACTTC
>15|TRBV4-3|TRBJ2-6|.|.
CASSQGTAGANVLTF
TGCGCCAGCAGCCAAGGAACGGCTGGGGCCAACGTCCTGACTTTC
>16|TRBV1|TRBJ2-1|.|.
CTSSHLPGTARDEQFF
TGCACCAGCAGCCACCTCCCAGGGACTGCCCGGGATGAGCAGTTCTTC
>16|TRBV12-5|TRBJ2-7|.|.
CASGSTQSGGYYEQYF
TGTGCTAGTGGCTCTACTCAGTCTGGGGGGTATTACGAGCAGTACTTC
>16|TRBV19|TRBJ2-3|TRBD2|.
CASSMNVLAGEGTQYF
TGTGCCAGTAGTATGAATGTACTAGCGGGAGAAGGTACGCAGTATTTT
>13|TRBV10-3|TRBJ1-3|.|.
CASEGSSGNTIYF
TGTGCCAGCGAGGGCAGCTCTGGAAACACCATATATTTT
>15|TRBV28|TRBJ1-5|.|once
CASSGGISSNQPQHF
TGTGCCAGCAGCGGGGGAATCAGTAGCAATCAGCCCCAGCATTTT
>14|TRBV7-3|TRBJ1-1|.|.
CASSSEPGDTEAFF
TGTGCCAGCAGCTCAGAACCAGGGGACACTGAAGCTTTCTTT
>14|TRBV2|TRBJ2-5|TRBD2|.
CASKVGRAEETQYF
TGTGCCAGCAAGGTCGGGAGGGCCGAAGAGACCCAGTACTTC
>16|TRBV30|TRBJ2-5|TRBD1|.
CAWRRQGANVWETQYF
TGTGCCTGGAGGAGGCAGGGGGCGAATGTTTGGGAGACCCAGTACTTC
>16|TRBV5-1|TRBJ2-1|TRBD1|.
CASSLAVGQGVDEQFF
TGCGCCAGCAGCTTGGCCGTGGGACAGGGGGTGGATGAGCAGTTCTTC
>13|TRBV6-5|TRBJ2-4|.|.
CASRDSGKNIQYF
TGTGCCAGCCGCGACAGTGGCAAAAACATTCAGTACTTC
>14|TRBV4-3|TRBJ2-3|TRBD2|.
CASSRSGGGDTQYF
TGCGCCAGCAGCCGTAGCGGGGGTGGGGATACGCAGTATTTT
>13|TRBV10-3|TRBJ2-3|TRBD2|.
CAVLAGGTDTQYF
TGTGCCGTTTTAGCGGGAGGCACAGATACGCAGTATTTT
>16|TRBV18|TRBJ2-7|TRBD1|once
CASSPGGQGLTYEQYF
TGTGCCAGCTCACCGGGGGGACAGGGCCTGACCTACGAGCAGTACTTC
>14|TRBV5-1|TRBJ1-5|.|.
CASSLEGSNQPQHF
TGCGCCAGCAGCCTGGAGGGGAGCAATCAGCCCCAGCATTTT
>16|TRBV5-1|TRBJ2-3|.|.
CASSLGRGTDTDTQYF
TGCGCCAGCAGCTTGGGGAGGGGGACAGACACAGATACGCAGTATTTT
>13|TRBV18|TRBJ2-4|.|.
CASSPLAKNIQYF
TGTGCCAGCTCACCCCTAGCCAAAAACATTCAGTACTTC
>16|TRBV3-1/TRBV3-2|TRBJ2-2|TRBD2|few
CASSQNSGGDTGELFF
TGTGCCAGCAGCCAAAATAGCGGGGGGGACACCGGGGAGCTGTTTTTT
>16|TRBV6-1|TRBJ1-3|.|.
CASREGGRPSGNTIYF
TGTGCCAGCCGGGAAGGCGGGAGACCCTCTGGAAACACCATATATTTT
>13|TRBV9|TRBJ1-2|TRBD1|.
CASSAGGFYGYTF
TGTGCCAGCAGCGCAGGGGGTTTCTATGGCTACACCTTC
>18|TRBV18|TRBJ2-5|TRBD2|.
CASSPTTSQLAGTGTQYF
TGTGCCAGCTCCCCTACCACGTCTCAACTAGCGGGGACGGGGACCCAGTACTTC
>15|TRBV5-1|TRBJ2-3|TRBD2|.
CASSYRGDGTDTQYF
TGCGCCAGCAGTTATCGGGGGGACGGCACAGATACGCAGTATTTT
>13|TRBV11-2|TRBJ1-1|.|.
CASSWWGDTEAFF
TGTGCCAGCAGCTGGTGGGGAGACACTGAAGCTTTCTTT
>18|TRBV5-1|TRBJ2-7|TRBD2|.
CASSSAGTSGRARYEQYF
TGCGCCAGCAGCTCTGCCGGGACTAGCGGGAGGGCTAGGTACGAGCAGTACTTC
>13|TRBV6-5|TRBJ1-1|.|.
CATSRPQNTEAFF
TGTGCCACGTCGCGGCCCCAGAACACTGAAGCTTTCTTT
>15|TRBV7-6|TRBJ2-7|TRBD1|.
CASSTLPGQGYEQYF
TGTGCCAGCAGCACCTTACCGGGACAGGGCTACGAGCAGTACTTC
>13|TRBV18|TRBJ1-2|.|.
CASSPEREGGYTF
TGTGCCAGCTCCCCGGAGAGGGAGGGTGGCTACACCTTC
>14|TRBV19|TRBJ1-1|.|.
CASTLRGYATEAFF
TGTGCCAGTACCCTCAGGGGTTACGCAACTGAAGCTTTCTTT
>13|TRBV6-5|TRBJ1-1|TRBD1|once
CASSRDRGSEAFF
TGTGCCAGCAGTAGGGACAGGGGATCTGAAGCTTTCTTT
>14|TRBV5-6|TRBJ1-1|.|.
CASSSPPGVTEAFF
TGTGCCAGCAGCTCCCCCCCGGGGGTGACTGAAGCTTTCTTT
>11|TRBV2|TRBJ2-7|.|.
CASSEATKTYF
TGTGCCAGCAGTGAGGCAACTAAAACGTACTTC
>15|TRBV5-1|TRBJ2-1|TRBD2|.
CASSHGLASLNEQFF
TGCGCCAGCAGCCATGGACTAGCGAGCTTGAATGAGCAGTTCTTC
>13|TRBV29-1|TRBJ2-2|.|.
CSVQFPGSGELFF
TGCAGCGTACAGTTCCCTGGTTCCGGGGAGCTGTTTTTT
>15|TRBV7-7|TRBJ2-1|TRBD2|.
CASSSSGTTYNEQFF
TGTGCTAGCAGCTCTAGCGGGACCACCTACAATGAGCAGTTCTTC
>13|TRBV28|TRBJ1-2|TRBD1|.
CASSAGQMYGYTF
TGTGCCAGCAGTGCGGGACAGATGTATGGCTACACCTTC
>13|TRBV19|TRBJ1-5|.|.
CASSIVPGQPQHF
TGTGCCAGTAGTATAGTTCCGGGTCAGCCCCAGCATTTT
>10|TRBV10-1|TRBJ2-1|.|few
CAKRRNEQFF
TGCGCCAAGAGGCGTAATGAGCAGTTCTTC
>16|TRBV27|TRBJ1-6|.|.
CASSWMPRGVGSPLHF
TGTGCCAGCAGTTGGATGCCCCGGGGGGTCGGATCACCCCTCCACTTT
>12|TRBV19|TRBJ1-2|.|.
CASSIATDGYTF
TGTGCCAGTAGTATCGCGACTGATGGCTACACCTTC
>14|TRBV4-1|TRBJ2-2|.|.
CASSPNRQTGELFF
TGCGCCAGCAGCCCAAACCGACAGACCGGGGAGCTGTTTTTT
>17|TRBV28|TRBJ2-1|TRBD2|.
CASSLSSGGAYYNEQFF
TGTGCCAGCAGTTTAAGTAGCGGGGGGGCGTATTACAATGAGCAGTTCTTC
>16|TRBV7-8|TRBJ2-3|TRBD2|.
CASSLGTSGISDTQYF
TGTGCCAGCAGCTTAGGGACTAGCGGGATCTCAGATACGCAGTATTTT
>12|TRBV28|TRBJ1-5|.|.
CASLEGNQPQHF
TGTGCCAGTTTAGAGGGAAATCAGCCCCAGCATTTT
>17|TRBV11-2|TRBJ2-3|TRBD1|.
CASSLVMRGPGTDTQYF
TGTGCCAGCAGCTTAGTCATGAGGGGGCCGGGCACAGATACGCAGTATTTT
>15|TRBV19|TRBJ1-1|.|.
CASPPPERMNTEAFF
TGTGCCAGCCCTCCCCCGGAGAGAATGAACACTGAAGCTTTCTTT
>15|TRBV6-5|TRBJ2-3|TRBD1|.
CASSPGQGPGNTQYF
TGTGCCAGCAGCCCCGGACAGGGCCCGGGGAATACGCAGTATTTT
>16|TRBV7-3|TRBJ2-1|TRBD2|.
CASSLREGSSYNEQFF
TGTGCCAGCAGCTTAAGGGAGGGGTCGTCCTACAATGAGCAGTTCTTC
>16|TRBV5-5|TRBJ2-2|TRBD2|.
CASSLVGGPITGELFF
TGTGCCAGCAGCTTGGTGGGAGGGCCCATCACCGGGGAGCTGTTTTTT
>16|TRBV27|TRBJ2-1|.|.
CASSSLGAGAHNEQFF
TGTGCCAGCAGTTCCCTGGGCGCGGGGGCCCACAATGAGCAGTTCTTC